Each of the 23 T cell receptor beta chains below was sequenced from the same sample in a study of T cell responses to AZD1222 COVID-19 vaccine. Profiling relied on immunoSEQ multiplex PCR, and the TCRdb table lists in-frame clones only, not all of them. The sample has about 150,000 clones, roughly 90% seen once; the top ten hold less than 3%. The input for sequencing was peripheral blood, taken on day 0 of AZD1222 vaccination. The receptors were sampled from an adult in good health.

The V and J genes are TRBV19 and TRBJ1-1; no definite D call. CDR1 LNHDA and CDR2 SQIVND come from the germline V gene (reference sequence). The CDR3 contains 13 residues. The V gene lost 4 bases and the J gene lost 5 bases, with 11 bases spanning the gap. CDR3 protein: CASSTRHFTEAFF. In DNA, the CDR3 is TGTGCCAGTAGTACCCGCCACTTTACTGAAGCTTTCTTT.

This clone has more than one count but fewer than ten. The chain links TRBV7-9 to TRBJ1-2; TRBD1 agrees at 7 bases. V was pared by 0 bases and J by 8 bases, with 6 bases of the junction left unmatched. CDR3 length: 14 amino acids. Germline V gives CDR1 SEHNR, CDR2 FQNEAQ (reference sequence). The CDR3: CASSLALTGLGYTF. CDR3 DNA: TGTGCCAGCAGCTTAGCCCTGACAGGGCTGGGCTACACCTTC. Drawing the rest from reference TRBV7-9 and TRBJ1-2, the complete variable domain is DTGVSQNPRHKITKRGQNVTFRCDPISEHNRLYWYRQTLGQGPEFLTYFQNEAQLEKSRLLSDRFSAERPKGSFSTLEIQRTEQGDSAMYLCASSLALTGLGYTFGSGTRLTVV.

CDR3: CASSLIRVSNTGELFF. The CDR3 DNA reads as TGTGCCAGCAGCTTGATCCGGGTTTCAAACACCGGGGAGCTGTTTTTT. This rearrangement joins TRBV5-4 to TRBJ2-2, with D unclear. Germline V CDR1 and CDR2: SGHNT, YYREEE (reference sequence). V gave up 1 base and J gave up 2 bases, with 12 bases separating them. The length of the CDR3 is 16 residues.

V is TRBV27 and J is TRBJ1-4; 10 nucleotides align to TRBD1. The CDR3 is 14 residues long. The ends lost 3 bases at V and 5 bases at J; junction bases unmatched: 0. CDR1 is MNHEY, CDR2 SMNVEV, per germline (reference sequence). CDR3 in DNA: TGTGCCAGCAGTTTGGGACAGGGGAATGAAAAACTGTTTTTT. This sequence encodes CASSLGQGNEKLFF.

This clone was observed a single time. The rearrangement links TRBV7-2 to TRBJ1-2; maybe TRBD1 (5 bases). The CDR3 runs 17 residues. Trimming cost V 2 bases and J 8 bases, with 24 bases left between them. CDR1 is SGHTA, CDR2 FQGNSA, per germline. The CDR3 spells CASSLRLQAAGLGGYTF. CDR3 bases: TGTGCCAGCAGCTTACGATTACAGGCAGCTGGTCTGGGAGGCTACACCTTC.

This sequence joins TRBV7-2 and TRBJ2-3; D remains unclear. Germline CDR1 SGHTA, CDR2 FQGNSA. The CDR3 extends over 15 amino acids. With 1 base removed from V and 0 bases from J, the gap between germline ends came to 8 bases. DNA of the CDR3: TGTGCCAGCAGCTTAGAAGACATAAGCACAGATACGCAGTATTTT. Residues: CASSLEDISTDTQYF.

The CDR3 DNA follows: TGTGCCAGCTCACCCGGAGGGGGAGAGTGGTACGAGCAGTACTTC. It is translated as CASSPGGGEWYEQYF. The chain recombines TRBV18 with TRBJ2-7; D tentatively fits TRBD1 or TRBD2 (6 bases each). Germline assignment: CDR1 KGHSH and CDR2 LQKENI. This CDR3 region has 15 residues. V lost 3 bases, J lost 4 bases, and 16 bases lay in between. The whole variable domain, filled in from reference TRBV18 and TRBJ2-7, reads NAGVMQNPRHLVRRRGQEARLRCSPMKGHSHVYWYRQLPEEGLKFMVYLQKENIIDESGMPKERFSAEFPKEGPSILRIQQVVRGDSAAYFCASSPGGGEWYEQYFGPGTRLTVT.

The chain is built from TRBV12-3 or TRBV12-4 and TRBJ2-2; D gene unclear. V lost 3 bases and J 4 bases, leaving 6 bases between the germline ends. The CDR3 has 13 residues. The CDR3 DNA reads TGTGCCAGCAGTTTCCATGGCACCGGGGAGCTGTTTTTT. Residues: CASSFHGTGELFF.

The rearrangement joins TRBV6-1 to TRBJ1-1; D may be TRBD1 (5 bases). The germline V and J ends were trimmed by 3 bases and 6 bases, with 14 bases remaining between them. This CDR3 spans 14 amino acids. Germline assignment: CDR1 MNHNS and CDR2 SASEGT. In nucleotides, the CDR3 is TGTGCCAGCAGTGATACGACTCAGGGCCCTGAAGCTTTCTTT. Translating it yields CASSDTTQGPEAFF.

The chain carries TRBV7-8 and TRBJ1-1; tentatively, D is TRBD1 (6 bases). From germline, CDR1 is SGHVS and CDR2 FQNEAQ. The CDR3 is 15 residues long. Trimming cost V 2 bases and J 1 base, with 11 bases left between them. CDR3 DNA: TGTGCCAGCAGCTTATTACAGGGCGGGAACACTGAAGCTTTCTTT. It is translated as CASSLLQGGNTEAFF.

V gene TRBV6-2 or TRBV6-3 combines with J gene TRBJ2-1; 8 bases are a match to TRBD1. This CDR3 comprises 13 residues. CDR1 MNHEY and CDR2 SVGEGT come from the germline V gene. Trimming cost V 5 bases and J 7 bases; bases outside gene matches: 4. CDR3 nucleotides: TGTGCCAGCAGTGGGACAGGTGTGAATGAGCAGTTCTTC. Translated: CASSGTGVNEQFF.

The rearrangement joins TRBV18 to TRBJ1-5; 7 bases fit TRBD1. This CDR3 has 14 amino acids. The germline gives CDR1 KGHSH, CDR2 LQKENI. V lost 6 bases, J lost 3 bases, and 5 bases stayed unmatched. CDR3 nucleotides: TGTGCCAGCTCTCGGGGACAGACCAATCAGCCCCAGCATTTT. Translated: CASSRGQTNQPQHF.

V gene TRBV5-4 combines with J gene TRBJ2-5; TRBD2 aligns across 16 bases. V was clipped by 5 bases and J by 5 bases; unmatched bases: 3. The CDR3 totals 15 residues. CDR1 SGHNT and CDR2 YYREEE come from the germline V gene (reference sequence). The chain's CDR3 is CASSPGLAGGETQYF. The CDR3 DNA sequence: TGTGCCAGCAGTCCGGGACTAGCGGGAGGGGAGACCCAGTACTTC.

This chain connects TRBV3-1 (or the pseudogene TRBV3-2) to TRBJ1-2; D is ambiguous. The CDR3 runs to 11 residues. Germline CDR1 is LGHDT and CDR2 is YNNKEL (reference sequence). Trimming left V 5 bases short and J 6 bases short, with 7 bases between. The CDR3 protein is CASSIRDGYTF. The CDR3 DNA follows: TGTGCCAGCAGCATTCGAGATGGCTACACCTTC.

The CDR3 DNA is TGCGCCAGCAGCCCCGTCGGACAGGGGGCAACTAATGAAAAACTGTTTTTT. This sequence encodes CASSPVGQGATNEKLFF. The rearrangement links TRBV4-1 to TRBJ1-4, with 10 bases fitting TRBD1. Germline lookup yields CDR1 MGHRA and CDR2 YSYEKL. Trimming cost V 4 bases and J 0 bases; bases outside gene matches: 5. The CDR3 totals 17 residues.

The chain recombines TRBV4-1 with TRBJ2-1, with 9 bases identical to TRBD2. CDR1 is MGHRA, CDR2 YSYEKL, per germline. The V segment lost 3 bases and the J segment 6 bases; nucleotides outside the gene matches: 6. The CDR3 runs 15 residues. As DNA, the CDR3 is TGCGCCAGCAGCCAGCCACTAGCGGGTCTCAATGAGCAGTTCTTC. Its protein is CASSQPLAGLNEQFF.

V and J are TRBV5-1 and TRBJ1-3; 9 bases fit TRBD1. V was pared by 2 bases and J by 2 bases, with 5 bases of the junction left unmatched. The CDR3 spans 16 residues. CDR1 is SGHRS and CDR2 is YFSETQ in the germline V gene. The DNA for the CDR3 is TGCGCCAGCAGCTTACAGGGGGCTGTAGCTGGAAACACCATATATTTT. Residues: CASSLQGAVAGNTIYF.

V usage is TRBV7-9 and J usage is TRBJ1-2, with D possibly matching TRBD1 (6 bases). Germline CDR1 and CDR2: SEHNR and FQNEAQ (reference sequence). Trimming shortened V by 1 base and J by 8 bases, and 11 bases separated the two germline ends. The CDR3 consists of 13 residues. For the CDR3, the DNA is TGTGCCAGCAGCTTAGACAGGGTACAGGGCTACACCTTC. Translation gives CASSLDRVQGYTF.

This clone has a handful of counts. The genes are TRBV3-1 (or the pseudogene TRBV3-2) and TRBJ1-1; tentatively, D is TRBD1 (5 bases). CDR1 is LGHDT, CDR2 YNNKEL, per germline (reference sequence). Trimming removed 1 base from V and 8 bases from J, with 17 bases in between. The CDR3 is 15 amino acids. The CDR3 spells CASSQGIRGGKEAFF. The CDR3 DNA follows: TGTGCCAGCAGCCAAGGGATTCGTGGGGGTAAGGAAGCTTTCTTT.

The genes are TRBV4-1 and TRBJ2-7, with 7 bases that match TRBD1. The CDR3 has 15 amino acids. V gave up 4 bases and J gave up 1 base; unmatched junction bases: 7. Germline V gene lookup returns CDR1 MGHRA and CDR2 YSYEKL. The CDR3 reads CASSLGTATSYEQYF. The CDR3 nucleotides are TGCGCCAGCAGCCTAGGGACAGCGACTTCCTACGAGCAGTACTTC.

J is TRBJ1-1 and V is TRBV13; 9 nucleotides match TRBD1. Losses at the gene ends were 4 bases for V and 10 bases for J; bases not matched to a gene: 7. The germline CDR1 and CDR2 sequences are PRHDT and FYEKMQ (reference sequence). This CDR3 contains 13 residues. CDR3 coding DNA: TGTGCCAGCAGCTACGGACAGGGGATGAGAGCTTTCTTT. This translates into CASSYGQGMRAFF.

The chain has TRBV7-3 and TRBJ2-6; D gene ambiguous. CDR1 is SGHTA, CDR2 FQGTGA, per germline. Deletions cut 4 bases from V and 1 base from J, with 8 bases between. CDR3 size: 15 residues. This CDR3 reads CASSSQLSGANVLTF. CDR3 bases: TGTGCCAGCAGCTCCCAGTTATCTGGGGCCAACGTCCTGACTTTC. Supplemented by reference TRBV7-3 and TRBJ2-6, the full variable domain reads GAGVSQTPSNKVTEKGKYVELRCDPISGHTALYWYRQSLGQGPEFLIYFQGTGAADDSGLPNDRFFAVRPEGSVSTLKIQRTERGDSAVYLCASSSQLSGANVLTFGAGSRLTVL.

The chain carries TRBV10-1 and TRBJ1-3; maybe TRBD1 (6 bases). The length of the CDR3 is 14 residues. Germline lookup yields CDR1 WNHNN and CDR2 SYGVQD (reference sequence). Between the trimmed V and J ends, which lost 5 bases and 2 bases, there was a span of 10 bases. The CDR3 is CASSTGRAGNTIYF. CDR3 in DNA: TGCGCCAGCAGTACAGGGAGGGCTGGAAACACCATATATTTT.